The following is a T cell receptor (beta chain) sequence with its context. CDR1 is LNHNV, CDR2 YYDKDF, per germline (reference sequence). V was clipped by 0 bases and J by 13 bases, with 12 bases between them. CDR3 length: 12 amino acids. These data originate in a study of T cell responses to AZD1222 COVID-19 vaccine. Data came from immunoSEQ multiplex PCR; TCRdb stores just in-frame clones and leaves some out. The data contain about 150,000 clones, around nine tenths of them singletons. V gene TRBV15 combines with J gene TRBJ2-5; D remains ambiguous. The receptor's source is an adult in good health. This specimen consisted of peripheral blood, obtained on day 0 of AZD1222 vaccination. CDR3 nucleotide sequence: TGTGCCACCAGCAGAGATTGGGCGGACGGGTACTTC. Its translation: CATSRDWADGYF.